This T cell receptor beta chain was captured in a study of spatial heterogeneity in lung cancer. Notes on the study in general: Ubiquitous expanded tumor TCRs surfaced in blood more at resection than they did at follow-up.

Germline CDR1 is SEHNR and CDR2 is FQNEAQ (reference sequence). V lost 5 bases to trimming and J lost 2 bases, with 7 bases between them. This CDR3 is built from 13 residues. Regarding time point: sample taken at primary tumor resection. Material for sequencing was whole RNA from tumor, nontumor lung or frozen PBMC, left unsorted. This clonotype turned up a few times. Its antigen is currently unknown. Single TCR cDNA molecules each had their own unique molecular identifier. MiXCR was run by TCRdb on the 5' RACE reads, yielding one entry per CDR3 protein. Altogether tens of thousands of distinct CDR3 sequences are present, roughly 8.7% being singletons, with the ten largest covering roughly 7.2%.

The rearrangement joins TRBV7-9 to TRBJ1-5, with no clear D. This TCR came from a male donor with early-stage non-small cell lung cancer. Sequences were derived from PBMCs, sampled at surgery. The CDR3 coding sequence is TGTGCCAGCAGCCCCGAGGGCAATCAGCCCCAGCATTTT. This encodes CASSPEGNQPQHF.